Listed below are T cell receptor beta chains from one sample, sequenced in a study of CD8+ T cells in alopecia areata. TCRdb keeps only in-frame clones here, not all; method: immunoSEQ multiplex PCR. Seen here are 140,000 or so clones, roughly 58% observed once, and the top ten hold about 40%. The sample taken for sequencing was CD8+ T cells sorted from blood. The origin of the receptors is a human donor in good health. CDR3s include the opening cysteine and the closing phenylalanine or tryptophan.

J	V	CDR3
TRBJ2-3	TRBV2	CASMRSLAGVNTQYF
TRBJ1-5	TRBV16	CASSQSGGGNQPQHF
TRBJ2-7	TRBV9	CASSLASDGWEQYF
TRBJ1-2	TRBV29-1	CSVGLPDGYTF
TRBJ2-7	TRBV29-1	CSVFVSGRSEQYF
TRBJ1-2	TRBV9	CASETGVRDGYTF
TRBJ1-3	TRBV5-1	CASSLDAGGSSGNTIYF
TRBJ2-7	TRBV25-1	CASSTTGYEQYF
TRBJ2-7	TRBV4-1	CASSPWSGAYEQYF
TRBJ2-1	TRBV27	CASSLSGVYNEQFF
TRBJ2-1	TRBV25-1	CASSERFF
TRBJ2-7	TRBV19	CASSISSIYEQYF
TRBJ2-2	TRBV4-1	CASSQTGELFF
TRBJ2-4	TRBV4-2	CASSQHHPISGQAKNIQYF
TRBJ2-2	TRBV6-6	CASSPPLGELFF